This T cell receptor beta chain was retrieved from a study of cytomegalovirus exposure and HLA in healthy donors. Looking at the study overall: Counted in an early data release were about 85 million unique TCRs from HLA-typed donors. Study conclusions and caveats: Later, an analysis found that common viral pathogens appeared to be linked with several of the most significant clusters. The study dropped some indistinguishable V segments, TRBV6-2 and TRBV6-3 among them. Most TCR sequences were rare, but some public TCRs occurred in many donors.

In the PCR, 60 Vbeta and 13 Jbeta primers were used. Assay used: immunoSEQ multiplex PCR; TCRdb lists only in-frame clones, some missing. The sample includes approximately 150,000 clones, 76% of them seen just once. Per the germline V gene, CDR1 is MNHEY and CDR2 is SVGAGI. There are 13 residues in the CDR3. V lost 6 bases, J lost 4 bases, and 12 bases lay in between. Turning to this clone: Its antigen is as yet unknown.

The source material was PBMCs. This receptor was identified in a woman aged 40 to 50 in good health and CMV-seronegative. This chain links TRBV6-5 with TRBJ1-1; TRBD1 is a possible D gene (6 bases). This chain's CDR3 is CASRPRGGTEAFF. CDR3 nucleotide sequence: TGTGCCAGCAGACCAAGGGGGGGCACTGAAGCTTTCTTT.